This TCR beta chain was obtained from a study of cytomegalovirus exposure and HLA in healthy donors. Points on this clone: What it binds is not known.

Study observations and caveats: Most TCR sequences showed up rarely, but some public TCRs showed up in many donors. In vitro work confirmed that three CMV-associated chains recognize CMV antigens. According to a subsequent analysis, TCR clusters identified in the first cohort showed a tendency to co-occur across the approximately 110 validation repertoires.

Some clones are missing from TCRdb's copy, which holds only in-frame ones; the method was immunoSEQ multiplex PCR. The top ten hold approximately 0.86% of the sample, which has 300,000 to 400,000 clones, about nine tenths seen once. CDR1 is SGDLS and CDR2 is YYNGEE in the germline V gene. After removal of 0 bases from V and 1 base from J, the junction contained 10 bases not matched to a gene. CDR3 length: 18 residues. Sequences were obtained from PBMCs. This chain links TRBV9 with TRBJ2-3; 8 nucleotides align to TRBD2. This receptor was identified in a woman aged 18-29 years in good health and CMV-seronegative. CDR3 sequence (DNA): TGTGCCAGCAGCGTAGCGGGAGGGCCTGGGTATGGCACAGATACGCAGTATTTT. This gives the protein CASSVAGGPGYGTDTQYF.